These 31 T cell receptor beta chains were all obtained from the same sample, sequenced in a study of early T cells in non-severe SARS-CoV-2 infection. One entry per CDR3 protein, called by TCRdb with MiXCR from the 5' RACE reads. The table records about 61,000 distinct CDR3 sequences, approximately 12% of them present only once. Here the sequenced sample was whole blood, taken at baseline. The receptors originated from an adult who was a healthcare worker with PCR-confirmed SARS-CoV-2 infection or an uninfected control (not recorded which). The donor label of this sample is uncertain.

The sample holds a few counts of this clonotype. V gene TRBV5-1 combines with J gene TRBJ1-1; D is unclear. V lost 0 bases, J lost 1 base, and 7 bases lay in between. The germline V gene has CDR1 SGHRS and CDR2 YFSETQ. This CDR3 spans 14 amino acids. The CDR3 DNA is TGCGCCAGCAGCTTGGAACCAGCGAACACTGAAGCTTTCTTT. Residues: CASSLEPANTEAFF.

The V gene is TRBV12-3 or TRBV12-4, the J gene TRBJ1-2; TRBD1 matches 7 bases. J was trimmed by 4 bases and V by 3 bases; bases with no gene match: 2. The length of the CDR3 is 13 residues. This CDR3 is CASSLRDSYGYTF. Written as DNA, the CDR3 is TGTGCCAGCAGTTTGCGGGACAGCTATGGCTACACCTTC.

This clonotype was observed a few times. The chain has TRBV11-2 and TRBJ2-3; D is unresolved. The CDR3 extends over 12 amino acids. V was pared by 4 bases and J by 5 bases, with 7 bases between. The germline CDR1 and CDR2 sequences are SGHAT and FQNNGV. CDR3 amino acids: CASSSNRDTQYF. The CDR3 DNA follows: TGTGCCAGCAGCTCGAATAGAGATACGCAGTATTTT.

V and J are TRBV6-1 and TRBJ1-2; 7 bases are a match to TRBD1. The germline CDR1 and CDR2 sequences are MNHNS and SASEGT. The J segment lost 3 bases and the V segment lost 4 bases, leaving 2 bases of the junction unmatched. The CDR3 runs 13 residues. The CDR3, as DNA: TGTGCCAGCAGTGTGGACAGGTACTATGGCTACACCTTC. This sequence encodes CASSVDRYYGYTF.

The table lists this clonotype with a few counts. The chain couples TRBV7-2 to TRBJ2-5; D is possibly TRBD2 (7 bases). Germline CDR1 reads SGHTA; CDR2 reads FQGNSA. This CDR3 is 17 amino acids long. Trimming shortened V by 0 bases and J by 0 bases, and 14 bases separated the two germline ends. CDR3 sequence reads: CASSLAEGGPYQETQYF. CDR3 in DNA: TGTGCCAGCAGCTTAGCGGAGGGGGGGCCGTACCAAGAGACCCAGTACTTC.

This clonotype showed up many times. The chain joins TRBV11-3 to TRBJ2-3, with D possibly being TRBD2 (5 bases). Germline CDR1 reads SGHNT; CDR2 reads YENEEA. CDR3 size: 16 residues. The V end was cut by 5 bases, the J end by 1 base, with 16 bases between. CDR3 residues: CASSRTGVNRTDTQYF. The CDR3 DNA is TGTGCCAGCAGCCGTACCGGGGTAAACCGCACAGATACGCAGTATTTT.

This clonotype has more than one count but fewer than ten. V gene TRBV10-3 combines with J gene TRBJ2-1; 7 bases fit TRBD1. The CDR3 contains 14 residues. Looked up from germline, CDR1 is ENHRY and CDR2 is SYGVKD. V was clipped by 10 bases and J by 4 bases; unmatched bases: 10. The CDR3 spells CATHGQGEYNEQFF. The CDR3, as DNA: TGTGCCACGCACGGGCAGGGGGAATACAATGAGCAGTTCTTC.

The CDR3 loop is CASSGGQGIFAEAFF. CDR3 coding DNA: TGTGCCAGCAGCGGCGGACAGGGGATTTTCGCTGAAGCTTTCTTT. This rearrangement joins TRBV7-9 to TRBJ1-1; 9 nucleotides line up with TRBD1. Germline V lookup: CDR1 SEHNR, CDR2 FQNEAQ (reference sequence). The V and J ends lost 5 bases and 6 bases, in that order; junction bases with no gene match: 10. This CDR3 has 15 amino acids.

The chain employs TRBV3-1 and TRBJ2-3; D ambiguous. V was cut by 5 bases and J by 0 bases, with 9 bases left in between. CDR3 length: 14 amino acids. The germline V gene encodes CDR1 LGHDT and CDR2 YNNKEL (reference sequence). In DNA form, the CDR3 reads TGTGCCAGCAGCGAATGGAGTAGCACAGATACGCAGTATTTT. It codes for CASSEWSSTDTQYF.

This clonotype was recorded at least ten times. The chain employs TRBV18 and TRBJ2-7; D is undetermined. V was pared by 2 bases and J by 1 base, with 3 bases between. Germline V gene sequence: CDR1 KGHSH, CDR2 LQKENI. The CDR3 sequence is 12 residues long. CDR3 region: CASSPDSYEQYV. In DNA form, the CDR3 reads TGTGCCAGCTCACCAGATTCCTACGAGCAGTACGTC.

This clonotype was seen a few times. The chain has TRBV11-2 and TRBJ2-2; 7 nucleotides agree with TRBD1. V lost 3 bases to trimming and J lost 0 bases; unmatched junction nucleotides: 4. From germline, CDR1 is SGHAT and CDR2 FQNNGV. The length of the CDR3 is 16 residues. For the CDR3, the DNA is TGTGCCAGCAGCTTTACAGGGGCCCCGAACACCGGGGAGCTGTTTTTT. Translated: CASSFTGAPNTGELFF.

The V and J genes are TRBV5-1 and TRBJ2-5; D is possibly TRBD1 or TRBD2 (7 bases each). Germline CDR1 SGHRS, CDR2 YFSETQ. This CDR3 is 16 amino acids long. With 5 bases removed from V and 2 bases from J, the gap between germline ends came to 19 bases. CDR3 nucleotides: TGCGCCAGCAGAACCCGGGGGGACAGCCCACAAGAGACCCAGTACTTC. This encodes CASRTRGDSPQETQYF. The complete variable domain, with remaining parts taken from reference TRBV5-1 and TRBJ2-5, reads KAGVTQTPRYLIKTRGQQVTLSCSPISGHRSVSWYQQTPGQGLQFLFEYFSETQRNKGNFPGRFSGRQFSNSRSEMNVSTLELGDSALYLCASRTRGDSPQETQYFGPGTRLLVL.

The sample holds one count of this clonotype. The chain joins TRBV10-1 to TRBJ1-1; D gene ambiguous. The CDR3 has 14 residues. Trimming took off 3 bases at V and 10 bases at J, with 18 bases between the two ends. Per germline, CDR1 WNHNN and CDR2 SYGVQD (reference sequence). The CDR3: CASSDIDKFLGAFF. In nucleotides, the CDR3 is TGCGCCAGCAGTGACATCGACAAATTTTTGGGAGCTTTCTTT.

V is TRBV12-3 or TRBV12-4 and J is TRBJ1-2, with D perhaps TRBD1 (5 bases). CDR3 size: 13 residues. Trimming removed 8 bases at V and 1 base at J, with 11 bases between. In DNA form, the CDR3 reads TGTGCCAGCTCCGGGGGAAGTAACTATGGCTACACCTTC. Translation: CASSGGSNYGYTF.

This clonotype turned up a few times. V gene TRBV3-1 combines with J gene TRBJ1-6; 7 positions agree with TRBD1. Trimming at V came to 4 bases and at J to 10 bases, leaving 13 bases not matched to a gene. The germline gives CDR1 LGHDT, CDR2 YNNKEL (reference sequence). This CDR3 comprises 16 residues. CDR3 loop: CASSPLNRGLQSPLHF. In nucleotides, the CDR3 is TGTGCCAGCAGCCCCCTGAATAGGGGGCTCCAATCACCCCTCCACTTT.

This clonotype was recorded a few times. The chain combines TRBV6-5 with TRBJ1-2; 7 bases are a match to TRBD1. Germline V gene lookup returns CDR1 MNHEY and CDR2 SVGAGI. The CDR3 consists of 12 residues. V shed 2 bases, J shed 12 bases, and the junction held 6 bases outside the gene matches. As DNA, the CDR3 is TGTGCCAGCAGTTACGCGGGACAGATGCACACCTTC. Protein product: CASSYAGQMHTF.

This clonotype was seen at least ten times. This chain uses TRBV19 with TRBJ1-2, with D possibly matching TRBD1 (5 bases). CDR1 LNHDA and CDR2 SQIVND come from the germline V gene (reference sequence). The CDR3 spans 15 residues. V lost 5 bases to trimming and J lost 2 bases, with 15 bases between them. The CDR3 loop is CASSSSGVGNYGYTF. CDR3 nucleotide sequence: TGTGCCAGTAGTTCGTCGGGGGTTGGAAACTATGGCTACACCTTC.

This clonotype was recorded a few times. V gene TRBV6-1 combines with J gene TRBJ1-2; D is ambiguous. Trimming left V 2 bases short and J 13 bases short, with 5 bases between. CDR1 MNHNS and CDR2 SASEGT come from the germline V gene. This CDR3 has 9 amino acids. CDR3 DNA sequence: TGTGCCAGCAGTGAACTTGGCACCTTC. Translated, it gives CASSELGTF.

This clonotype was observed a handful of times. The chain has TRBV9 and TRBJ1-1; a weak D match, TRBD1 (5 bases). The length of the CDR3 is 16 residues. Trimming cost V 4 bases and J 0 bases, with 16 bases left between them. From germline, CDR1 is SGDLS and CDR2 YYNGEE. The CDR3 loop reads CASSSPRGALNTEAFF. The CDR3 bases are TGTGCCAGCAGCTCCCCCCGAGGGGCCTTGAACACTGAAGCTTTCTTT.

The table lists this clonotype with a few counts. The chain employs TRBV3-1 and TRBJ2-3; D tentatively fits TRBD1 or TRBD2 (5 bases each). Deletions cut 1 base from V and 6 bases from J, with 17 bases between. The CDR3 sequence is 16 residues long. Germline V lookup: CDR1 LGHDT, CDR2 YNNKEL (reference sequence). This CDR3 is CASSQVGTPLRDTQYF. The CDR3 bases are TGTGCCAGCAGCCAAGTGGGGACCCCTCTTCGGGATACGCAGTATTTT.

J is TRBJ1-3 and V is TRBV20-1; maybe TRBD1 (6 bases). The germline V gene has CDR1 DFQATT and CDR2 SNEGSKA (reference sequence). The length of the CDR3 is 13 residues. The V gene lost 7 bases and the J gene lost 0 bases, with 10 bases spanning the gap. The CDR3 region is CSVRDNSGNTIYF. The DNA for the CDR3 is TGCAGTGTCAGGGACAACTCTGGAAACACCATATATTTT.

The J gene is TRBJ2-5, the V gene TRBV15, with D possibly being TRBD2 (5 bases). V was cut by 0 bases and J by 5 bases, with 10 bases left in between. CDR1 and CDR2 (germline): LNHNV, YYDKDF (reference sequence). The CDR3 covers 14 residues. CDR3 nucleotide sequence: TGTGCCACCAGCAGAGATCGGGCTAGCGAGACCCAGTACTTC. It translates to CATSRDRASETQYF.

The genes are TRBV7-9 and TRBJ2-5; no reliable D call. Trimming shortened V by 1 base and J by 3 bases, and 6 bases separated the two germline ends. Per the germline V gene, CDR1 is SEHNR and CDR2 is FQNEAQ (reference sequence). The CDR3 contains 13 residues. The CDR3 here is CASSLDSKETQYF. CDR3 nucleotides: TGTGCCAGCAGCTTAGACAGTAAAGAGACCCAGTACTTC. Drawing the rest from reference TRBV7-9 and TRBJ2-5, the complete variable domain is DTGVSQNPRHKITKRGQNVTFRCDPISEHNRLYWYRQTLGQGPEFLTYFQNEAQLEKSRLLSDRFSAERPKGSFSTLEIQRTEQGDSAMYLCASSLDSKETQYFGPGTRLLVL.

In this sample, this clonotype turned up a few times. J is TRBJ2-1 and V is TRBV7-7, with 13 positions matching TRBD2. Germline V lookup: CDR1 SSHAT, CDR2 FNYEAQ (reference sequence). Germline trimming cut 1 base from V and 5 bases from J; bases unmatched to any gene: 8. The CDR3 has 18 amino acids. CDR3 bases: TGTGCCAGCAGCTTAGTTCGACTTGGGACTAGCGGGAACAATGAGCAGTTCTTC. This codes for CASSLVRLGTSGNNEQFF.

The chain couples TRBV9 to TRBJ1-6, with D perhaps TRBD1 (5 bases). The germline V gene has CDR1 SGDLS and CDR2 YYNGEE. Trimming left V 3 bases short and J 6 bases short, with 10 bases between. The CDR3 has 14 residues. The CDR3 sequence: CASSAGTANSPLHF. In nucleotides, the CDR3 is TGTGCCAGCAGCGCTGGGACGGCTAATTCACCCCTCCACTTT.

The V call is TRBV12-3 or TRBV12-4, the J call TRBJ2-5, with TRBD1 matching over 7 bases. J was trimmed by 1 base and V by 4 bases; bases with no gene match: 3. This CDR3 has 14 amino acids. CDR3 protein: CASSSYRGQETQYF. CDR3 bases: TGTGCCAGCAGTTCTTACAGGGGCCAAGAGACCCAGTACTTC.

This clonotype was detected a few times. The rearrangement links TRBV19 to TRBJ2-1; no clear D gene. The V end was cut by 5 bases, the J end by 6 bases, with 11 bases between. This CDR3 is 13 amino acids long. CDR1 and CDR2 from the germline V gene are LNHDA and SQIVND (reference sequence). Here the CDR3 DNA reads TGTGCCAGTAGTGGAATCCACACCAATGAGCAGTTCTTC. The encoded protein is CASSGIHTNEQFF. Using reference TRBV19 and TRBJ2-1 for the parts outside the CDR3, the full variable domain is DGGITQSPKYLFRKEGQNVTLSCEQNLNHDAMYWYRQDPGQGLRLIYYSQIVNDFQKGDIAEGYSVSREKKESFPLTVTSAQKNPTAFYLCASSGIHTNEQFFGPGTRLTVL.

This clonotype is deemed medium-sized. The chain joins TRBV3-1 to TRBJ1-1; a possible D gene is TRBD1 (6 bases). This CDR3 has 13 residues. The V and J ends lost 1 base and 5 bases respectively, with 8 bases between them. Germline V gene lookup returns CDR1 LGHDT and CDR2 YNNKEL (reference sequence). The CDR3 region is CASSQVGGTEAFF. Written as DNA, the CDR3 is TGTGCCAGCAGCCAAGTAGGGGGGACTGAAGCTTTCTTT.

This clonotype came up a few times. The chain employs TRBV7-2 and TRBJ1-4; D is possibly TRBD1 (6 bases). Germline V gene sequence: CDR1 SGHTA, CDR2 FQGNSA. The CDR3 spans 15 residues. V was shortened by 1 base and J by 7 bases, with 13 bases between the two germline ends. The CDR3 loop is CASSLGTAVGEKLFF. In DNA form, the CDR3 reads TGTGCCAGCAGCTTAGGGACAGCCGTCGGTGAAAAACTGTTTTTT.

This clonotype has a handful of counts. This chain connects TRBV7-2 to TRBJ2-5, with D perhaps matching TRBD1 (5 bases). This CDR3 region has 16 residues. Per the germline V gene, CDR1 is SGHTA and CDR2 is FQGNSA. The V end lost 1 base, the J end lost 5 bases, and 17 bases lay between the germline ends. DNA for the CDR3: TGTGCCAGCAGCTTAGGGCAGGGTGTGGATGAGGAGACCCAGTACTTC. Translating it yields CASSLGQGVDEETQYF.

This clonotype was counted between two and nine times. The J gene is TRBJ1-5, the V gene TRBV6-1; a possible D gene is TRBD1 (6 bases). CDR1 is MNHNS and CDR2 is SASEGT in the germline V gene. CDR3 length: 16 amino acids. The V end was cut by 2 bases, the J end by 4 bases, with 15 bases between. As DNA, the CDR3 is TGTGCCAGCAGTGAATGGGGGCCAGGGCGGAATCAGCCCCAGCATTTT. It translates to CASSEWGPGRNQPQHF.